This T cell receptor beta chain came from a study of breast tumors, draining lymph nodes, adjacent tissues. Broader study findings: Luminal-like breast cancer showed significantly greater tumor-nontumor repertoire similarity than basal-like breast cancer did. Tumors had less TCR diversity than lymph nodes, more than nontumor tissue. Most tumor T cells seemingly derive from lymph node, then expand in tumor.

The CDR3 is 16 amino acids. CDR1 and CDR2 (germline): SGHVS, FQNEAQ. V lost 5 bases to trimming and J lost 6 bases; unmatched junction nucleotides: 8. This clonotype was counted ten times or more. Its antigen is unidentified. TCRdb reprocessed the multiplex PCR reads via MiXCR and lists one record per CDR3 protein. The sample yields some 100,000 distinct CDR3 sequences, 21% seen once. The lymph nodes were axillary draining lymph nodes from breast cancer patients. This receptor was taken from a female donor with breast cancer. Some clones in this sample may be carry-over from other donors' samples. The chain links TRBV7-8 to TRBJ2-7; 15 nucleotides align to TRBD2. Sequenced input: axillary lymph node tissue. CDR3 in amino acids: CASSQRTSGRGGEQYF. The CDR3 coding sequence is TGTGCCAGCAGCCAAAGGACTAGCGGGAGGGGAGGCGAGCAGTACTTC.